This T cell receptor beta chain was recorded in a study of blood T cell repertoires in COVID-19. On the study more broadly: Samples taken during acute and convalescent COVID-19 were collected in the United States, Italy and Spain.

The protocol was immunoSEQ multiplex PCR, while the TCRdb copy is restricted to in-frame clones and leaves out a portion. Found here are around 180,000 clones, 70% to 85% of them singletons; the top ten hold 4.5% to 6.5%. Germline loops: CDR1 SGHRS, CDR2 YFSETQ. There are 15 residues in the CDR3. V was cut by 0 bases and J by 0 bases, with 8 bases left in between. In this sample, this clone turned up once. This TCR was sampled from a young woman with acute or convalescent COVID-19. The sample was peripheral blood. The chain couples TRBV5-1 to TRBJ2-3; D is perhaps TRBD2 (5 bases). CDR3 bases: TGCGCCAGCAGCTTGGAGCGGTCTAGCACAGATACGCAGTATTTT. This gives the protein CASSLERSSTDTQYF.